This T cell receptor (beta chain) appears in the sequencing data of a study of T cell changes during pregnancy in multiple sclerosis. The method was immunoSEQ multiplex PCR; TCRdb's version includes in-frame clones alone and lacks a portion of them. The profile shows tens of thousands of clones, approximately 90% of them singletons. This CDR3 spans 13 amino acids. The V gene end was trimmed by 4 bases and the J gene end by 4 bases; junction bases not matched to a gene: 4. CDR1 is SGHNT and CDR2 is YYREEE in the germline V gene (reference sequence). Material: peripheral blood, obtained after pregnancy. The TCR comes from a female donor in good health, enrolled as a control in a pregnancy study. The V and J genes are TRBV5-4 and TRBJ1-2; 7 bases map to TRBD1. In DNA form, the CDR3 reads TGTGCCAGCAGCGGAGGACAGGCCTATGGCTACACCTTC. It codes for CASSGGQAYGYTF.